This T cell receptor beta chain originates from a study of cytomegalovirus exposure and HLA in healthy donors. Study-level information: T cells numbering around 190 million yielded some 110 million unique TCR beta sequences in an earlier analysis.

The PCR had 60 Vbeta and 13 Jbeta primers. Sequencing used immunoSEQ multiplex PCR; TCRdb keeps in-frame clones, though not all of them. The table lists 50,000 to 70,000 clones, more than 70% of them singletons. About this clone itself: Its antigen is currently unknown.

Findings of the study overall: Previous analysis showed most TCR beta V segments were productive about 87% or about 30% of the time.

The ends lost 3 bases at V and 2 bases at J; junction bases unmatched: 17. CDR3 length equals 21 residues. Germline lookup yields CDR1 LGHNA and CDR2 YSLEER. This sequence was found in a male donor in good health and CMV-seronegative. The source material was PBMCs. This rearrangement joins TRBV4-3 to TRBJ2-6; TRBD1 aligns across 9 bases. CDR3 sequence reads: CASSHDLLVPGQGTGANVLTF. The CDR3 nucleotides are TGCGCCAGCAGCCACGATCTTCTCGTCCCGGGACAGGGAACTGGGGCCAACGTCCTGACTTTC.